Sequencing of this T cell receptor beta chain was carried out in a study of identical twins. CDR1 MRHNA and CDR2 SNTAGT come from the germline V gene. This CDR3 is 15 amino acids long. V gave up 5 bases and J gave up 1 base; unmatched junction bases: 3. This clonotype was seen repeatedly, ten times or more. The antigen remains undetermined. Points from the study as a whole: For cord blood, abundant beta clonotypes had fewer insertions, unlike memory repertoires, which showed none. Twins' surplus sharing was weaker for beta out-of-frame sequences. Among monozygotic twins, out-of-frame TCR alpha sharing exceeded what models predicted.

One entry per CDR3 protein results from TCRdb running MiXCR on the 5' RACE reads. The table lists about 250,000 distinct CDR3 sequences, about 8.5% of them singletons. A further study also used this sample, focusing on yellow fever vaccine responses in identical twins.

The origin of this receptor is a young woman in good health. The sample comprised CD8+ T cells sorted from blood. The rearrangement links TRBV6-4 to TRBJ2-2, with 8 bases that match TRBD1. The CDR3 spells CASSQGQENTGELFF. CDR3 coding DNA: TGTGCCAGCAGTCAGGGACAGGAGAACACCGGGGAGCTGTTTTTT.